The clone carrying this T cell receptor beta chain was seen repeatedly, ten times or more. Antigen: not known. This record comes from a study of T cells after yellow fever vaccination. Study overall: In the case of low-cell-number fractions, SMART-Seq v4 Ultra Low Input was used for preparation.

CDR3 size: 14 residues. Germline CDR1 reads SGHTS; CDR2 reads YDEGEE. Trimming took 1 base from V and 0 from J, leaving 7 bases between them. Whole-study results and caveats: Some clonotypes were seen in both the CD4 and the CD8 compartments. These made up a small share and likely arose from convergent recombination. Detected again after the booster were most primary-vaccination clones, at approximately 95% CD4 and approximately 85% CD8. The secondary response was weaker but peaked faster, day 5 versus 15.

In TCRdb, the 5' RACE reads were re-called with MiXCR into one record per CDR3 protein. Of about 130,000 distinct CDR3 sequences in the sample, 6.5% to 8% were seen once. This specimen consisted of CD4+ T cells sorted from PBMCs, obtained 10 to 11 days after the first yellow fever vaccination. The sequence came from a man between 18 and 29 years old who received the YFV17D yellow fever vaccine. The chain carries TRBV5-8 and TRBJ1-2; D uncertain. The CDR3 protein is CASSLKQTNYGYTF. DNA for the CDR3: TGTGCCAGCAGCTTGAAACAGACTAACTATGGCTACACCTTC.